These 30 T cell receptor beta chains share one sample of origin, sequenced in a study of beta chain features in type 1 diabetes. General study findings and limits: All four CD4+ subsets of Type 1 diabetes patients contained TCRB CDR3s that were moderately but significantly shorter.

No antigen is known for these receptors. The authors reverse transcribed all of the isolated RNA, so sequencing captured expressed TCRB transcripts. Clones were sequenced by immunoSEQ multiplex PCR, and TCRdb holds only the in-frame ones, with some missing. The data show 130,000 to 150,000 clones, 10% to 15% seen once. The sequencing input was central memory CD4+ T cells from blood. The receptors originated from a man between 18 and 35 years old with type 1 diabetes.

This chain uses TRBV5-1 with TRBJ1-1; 7 nucleotides agree with TRBD1. Germline V gene sequence: CDR1 SGHRS, CDR2 YFSETQ. CDR3 length: 16 residues. V trimming: 5 bases; J trimming: 2 bases; junction bases outside the gene matches: 12. The CDR3 loop reads CASRPTGKVYNTEAFF. The CDR3 DNA reads as TGCGCCAGCAGGCCGACAGGGAAGGTATACAACACTGAAGCTTTCTTT.

This chain uses TRBV25-1 with TRBJ2-1; no firm D call. Germline values: CDR1 MGHDK, CDR2 SYGVNS. The CDR3 spans 13 residues. Trimming shortened V by 7 bases and J by 2 bases, and 9 bases separated the two germline ends. The CDR3 loop is CASNQGTYNEQFF. DNA of the CDR3: TGTGCCAGCAACCAAGGGACCTACAATGAGCAGTTCTTC.

This clone has a handful of counts. This chain uses TRBV7-9 with TRBJ2-7; D is uncertain. This CDR3 has 12 residues. V was pared by 5 bases and J by 1 base, with 6 bases between. In germline, CDR1 is SEHNR, CDR2 FQNEAQ (reference sequence). The CDR3 sequence is CASSPGSYEQYF. The CDR3 coding sequence is TGTGCCAGCAGCCCTGGATCCTACGAGCAGTACTTC.

A few counts support this clone. CDR3 DNA sequence: TGCGCCAGCAGCCGGCGGGACTCAAGTTCCGGGGAGCTGTTTTTT. It translates to CASSRRDSSSGELFF. The chain recombines TRBV5-1 with TRBJ2-2, with D possibly TRBD2 on 6 matching bases. Trimming left V 4 bases short and J 6 bases short, with 16 bases between. The CDR3 has 15 amino acids. Per the germline V gene, CDR1 is SGHRS and CDR2 is YFSETQ.

The chain joins TRBV19 to TRBJ1-1, with 12 positions matching TRBD1. From germline, CDR1 is LNHDA and CDR2 SQIVND (reference sequence). The CDR3 has 16 residues. V shed 3 bases, J shed 6 bases, and the junction held 8 bases outside the gene matches. The CDR3 spells CASSMGTGGLIAEAFF. DNA for the CDR3: TGTGCCAGTAGTATGGGGACAGGGGGCTTAATCGCTGAAGCTTTCTTT.

This chain uses TRBV30 with TRBJ1-1, with a possible D match to TRBD1 (6 bases). Germline V gene sequence: CDR1 GTSNPN, CDR2 SVGIG (reference sequence). Deletions cut 8 bases from V and 4 bases from J, with 11 bases between. The CDR3 has 11 residues. The CDR3: CAGTRGTEAFF. The CDR3 DNA is TGTGCCGGGACCAGGGGCACTGAAGCTTTCTTT.

The chain joins TRBV5-1 to TRBJ2-3, with D unresolved. Trimming took 4 bases from V and 4 from J, leaving 13 bases between them. The CDR3 runs to 14 residues. CDR1 is SGHRS, CDR2 YFSETQ, per germline. CDR3 sequence: CASSQIAESDTQYF. In DNA form, the CDR3 reads TGCGCCAGCAGCCAAATAGCAGAGTCAGATACGCAGTATTTT.

The chain employs TRBV28 and TRBJ1-6, with a possible D match to TRBD1 (6 bases). The V gene lost 4 bases and the J gene lost 7 bases, with 11 bases spanning the gap. The CDR3 sequence is 14 residues long. Germline CDR1 reads MDHEN; CDR2 reads SYDVKM. CDR3 in amino acids: CASSSRQENSPLHF. CDR3 DNA sequence: TGTGCCAGCAGTTCCCGACAGGAGAATTCACCCCTCCACTTT.

A few counts support this clone. The chain couples TRBV2 to TRBJ1-5; D is uncertain. This CDR3 comprises 15 residues. V was pared by 2 bases and J by 4 bases, with 12 bases between. Germline V CDR1 and CDR2: SNHLY, FYNNEI. CDR3 nucleotide sequence: TGTGCCAGCAGTGAATTAGCGGCGGGGAATCAGCCCCAGCATTTT. It yields the protein CASSELAAGNQPQHF.

This clone was seen more than once but under ten times. The chain links TRBV29-1 to TRBJ2-3; D is perhaps TRBD1 (5 bases). CDR1 and CDR2 (germline): SQVTM, ANQGSEA. The germline V and J ends were trimmed by 4 bases and 1 base, with 12 bases remaining between them. CDR3 length equals 14 residues. The CDR3 DNA reads as TGCAGCGTTGCAGGGAACTATGGCACAGATACGCAGTATTTT. Its translation is CSVAGNYGTDTQYF.

This clone was seen a single time. The chain recombines TRBV5-1 with TRBJ2-1; 10 bases map to TRBD2. V gave up 4 bases and J gave up 2 bases; unmatched junction bases: 9. Germline CDR1 reads SGHRS; CDR2 reads YFSETQ. This CDR3 is built from 17 residues. DNA of the CDR3: TGCGCCAGCAGCACCCTCGGGAGCGGGGGGGCCTACAATGAGCAGTTCTTC. Its translation is CASSTLGSGGAYNEQFF.

The rearrangement joins TRBV7-2 to TRBJ2-3, with unresolved D. CDR3 length equals 13 residues. V dropped 5 bases and J dropped 6 bases, with 12 bases sitting between them. Germline lookup yields CDR1 SGHTA and CDR2 FQGNSA. The CDR3 spells CASSIRPPDTQYF. The CDR3 nucleotides read TGTGCCAGCAGCATCAGACCCCCGGATACGCAGTATTTT.

Turning to this clone: This may arise from a read error, as a much more abundant clone is one base away. The chain has TRBV29-1 and TRBJ2-7; D may be TRBD1 (6 bases). The ends were cut back, 7 bases at V and 6 bases at J, with 13 bases in the middle. The CDR3 runs to 11 residues. Germline loops: CDR1 SQVTM, CDR2 ANQGSEA. The CDR3 protein is CSGDWGLEQYF. Written as DNA, the CDR3 is TGCAGCGGTGATTGGGGGCTCGAGCAGTACTTC.

The chain employs TRBV5-1 and TRBJ1-2, with no clear D. Trimming removed 0 bases at V and 4 bases at J, with 7 bases between. The CDR3 sequence is 13 residues long. Germline V gene data show CDR1 as SGHRS and CDR2 as YFSETQ. The CDR3 nucleotides are TGCGCCAGCAGCTTGGCGACGGGCTATGGCTACACCTTC. This encodes CASSLATGYGYTF.

The rearrangement uses TRBV2 and TRBJ1-6, with D possibly being TRBD1 (5 bases). The CDR3 is 13 residues long. Trimming cost V 11 bases and J 7 bases, with 15 bases left between them. Per germline, CDR1 SNHLY and CDR2 FYNNEI. The CDR3 sequence: CAGYANRNSPLHF. The CDR3 nucleotides are TGTGCCGGTTATGCTAACAGGAATTCACCCCTCCACTTT.

The J gene is TRBJ2-2, the V gene TRBV7-8, with 7 bases fitting TRBD2. Germline V gene sequence: CDR1 SGHVS, CDR2 FQNEAQ. Losses at the gene ends were 7 bases for V and 5 bases for J; bases not matched to a gene: 10. This CDR3 region has 15 residues. In nucleotides, the CDR3 is TGTGCCAGCACCCGCGGGGGTGGGTTAACCGGGGAGCTGTTTTTT. Amino acids: CASTRGGGLTGELFF.

The chain uses TRBV7-9 and TRBJ1-5, with D maybe TRBD1 (5 bases). Germline lookup yields CDR1 SEHNR and CDR2 FQNEAQ (reference sequence). The length of the CDR3 is 12 residues. V was pared by 3 bases and J by 7 bases, with 7 bases between. The CDR3 here is CASSLKGQPQHF. The DNA for the CDR3 is TGTGCCAGCAGCTTGAAGGGGCAGCCCCAGCATTTT.

J is TRBJ2-6 and V is TRBV9; 8 nucleotides align to TRBD1. The CDR3 length is 17 residues. Germline V gene data show CDR1 as SGDLS and CDR2 as YYNGEE. V shed 0 bases and J 1 base; nucleotides not matched to a gene: 3. CDR3 coding DNA: TGTGCCAGCAGCGTAGTGGGGACAGGTTCTGGGGCCAACGTCCTGACTTTC. Amino acids: CASSVVGTGSGANVLTF.

This clone came up a few times. The chain is built from TRBV5-4 and TRBJ2-4; TRBD1 or TRBD2 may be the D gene (6 bases each). The V end was cut by 0 bases, the J end by 6 bases, with 16 bases between. The CDR3 contains 16 residues. Germline V gives CDR1 SGHNT, CDR2 YYREEE (reference sequence). CDR3 amino acids: CASSLGSPGGGNIQYF. In DNA, the CDR3 is TGTGCCAGCAGCTTGGGTAGTCCAGGAGGGGGAAACATTCAGTACTTC.

The chain couples TRBV7-6 to TRBJ1-6, with D unresolved. Looked up from germline, CDR1 is SGHVS and CDR2 is FNYEAQ. This CDR3 contains 12 residues. V lost 1 base and J lost 15, with 10 bases in between. For the CDR3, the DNA is TGTGCCAGCAGCTTAGATTTCGGAAGCCTCCACTTT. Protein product: CASSLDFGSLHF.

This clone was counted between two and nine times. The rearrangement joins TRBV7-9 to TRBJ2-7, with D possibly matching TRBD1 (5 bases). Germline V gene data show CDR1 as SEHNR and CDR2 as FQNEAQ (reference sequence). The V and J ends lost 5 bases and 6 bases respectively, with 17 bases between them. The CDR3 length is 14 residues. This CDR3 is CASSPVLQGVEQYF. CDR3 DNA sequence: TGTGCCAGCAGCCCCGTCTTGCAGGGCGTCGAGCAGTACTTC. The full variable domain, in which reference TRBV7-9 and TRBJ2-7 provide the parts outside the CDR3, is DTGVSQNPRHKITKRGQNVTFRCDPISEHNRLYWYRQTLGQGPEFLTYFQNEAQLEKSRLLSDRFSAERPKGSFSTLEIQRTEQGDSAMYLCASSPVLQGVEQYFGPGTRLTVT.

The chain has TRBV7-2 and TRBJ2-5, with TRBD2 matching 11 bases. V dropped 6 bases and J dropped 7; count of bases not matched to a gene: 13. This CDR3 is 16 amino acids long. The germline gives CDR1 SGHTA, CDR2 FQGNSA. CDR3 nucleotides: TGTGCCAGCAGTCCCCCCCTAGCGGGGGGCGGGGGGACCCAGTACTTC. It specifies CASSPPLAGGGGTQYF.

There are a few counts of this clone. The gene calls are TRBV9 and TRBJ2-3, with D possibly TRBD1 on 5 matching bases. This CDR3 spans 15 amino acids. Germline V CDR1 and CDR2: SGDLS, YYNGEE. V was pared by 4 bases and J by 2 bases, with 14 bases between. The DNA of the CDR3 is TGTGCCAGCAGCTTAACCCAAGGGGTCACAGATACGCAGTATTTT. Translation gives CASSLTQGVTDTQYF.

The rearrangement joins TRBV4-1 to TRBJ2-1, with 9 bases that match TRBD2. V trimming: 0 bases; J trimming: 10 bases; junction bases outside the gene matches: 4. There are 14 residues in the CDR3. CDR1 MGHRA and CDR2 YSYEKL come from the germline V gene. This CDR3 is CASSQDIAGEEQFF. CDR3 bases: TGCGCCAGCAGCCAAGATATAGCGGGGGAAGAGCAGTTCTTC.

This rearrangement joins TRBV10-1 to TRBJ2-2, with D perhaps matching TRBD1 or TRBD2 (6 bases each). The CDR3 contains 15 residues. Germline V gene lookup returns CDR1 WNHNN and CDR2 SYGVQD (reference sequence). V was clipped by 7 bases and J by 7 bases, with 19 bases between them. CDR3 residues: CASTPARGPSGELFF. In DNA, the CDR3 is TGCGCCAGCACCCCGGCCCGGGGGCCGAGCGGGGAGCTGTTTTTT.

This clone was seen more than once but under ten times. The V and J genes are TRBV27 and TRBJ2-3; D remains ambiguous. Germline V gene sequence: CDR1 MNHEY, CDR2 SMNVEV (reference sequence). V was cut by 4 bases and J by 3 bases, with 8 bases left in between. The CDR3 runs to 13 residues. This CDR3 is CASSSLRTDTQYF. The CDR3, as DNA: TGTGCCAGCAGTTCCCTAAGGACAGATACGCAGTATTTT.

This rearrangement joins TRBV2 to TRBJ2-3; the D is unclear. This CDR3 is built from 13 residues. V was clipped by 1 base and J by 2 bases, with 4 bases between them. The germline CDR1 and CDR2 sequences are SNHLY and FYNNEI. The CDR3 loop is CASSEGYTDTQYF. CDR3 in DNA: TGTGCCAGCAGTGAAGGCTACACAGATACGCAGTATTTT.

This chain connects TRBV13 to TRBJ2-5; D is perhaps TRBD2 (5 bases). Trimming pared 3 bases from V and 5 bases from J, leaving 7 bases between. Looked up from germline, CDR1 is PRHDT and CDR2 is FYEKMQ (reference sequence). This CDR3 is built from 12 residues. CDR3 bases: TGTGCCAGCAGCTTTCCGGGGGAGACCCAGTACTTC. As protein: CASSFPGETQYF.

This chain connects TRBV7-2 to TRBJ1-5; D might be TRBD1 (5 bases). Germline values: CDR1 SGHTA, CDR2 FQGNSA. The CDR3 is 15 residues long. V was trimmed by 0 bases and J by 2 bases, leaving 8 bases between them. DNA of the CDR3: TGTGCCAGCAGCTTAGCGCTAGGGGGCAATCAGCCCCAGCATTTT. Its translation is CASSLALGGNQPQHF.

This clone was observed a handful of times. V gene TRBV27 combines with J gene TRBJ1-2; possibly TRBD1 for D (5 bases). The CDR3 totals 15 residues. Trimming stripped 3 bases from V and 5 bases from J, with 16 bases between. Germline V CDR1 and CDR2: MNHEY, SMNVEV (reference sequence). Written as DNA, the CDR3 is TGTGCCAGCAGTTTCGAGGGGCAGGCCGATTATGGCTACACCTTC. This sequence encodes CASSFEGQADYGYTF.